Sequencing of this TCR beta chain was carried out in a study of blood T cell repertoires in COVID-19. This clone occurred once. How the authors handled the data: Cell counts per sample came from amplifying reference gene primers. Produced via immunoSEQ multiplex PCR; TCRdb's table is partial and in-frame only. V and J calls and clone size are those listed in that table; D and trimming were worked out from the DNA. The sample carries fewer than 250,000 clones, approximately 86% recorded once. Researchers sorted participants into cohorts using their self-reported clinical history. Germline-derived CDR1 and CDR2 are SEHNR and FQNEAQ (reference sequence). V shed 5 bases and J 5 bases; nucleotides not matched to a gene: 11. This CDR3 comprises 15 residues.

The V gene is TRBV7-9, the J gene TRBJ2-7; 8 positions agree with TRBD2. The specimen sequenced was PBMCs or T cells enriched from blood (not recorded which). This receptor was taken from a woman aged 40 to 50 with acute COVID-19. CDR3 loop: CASSRWVAGSHEQYF. In DNA form, the CDR3 reads TGTGCCAGCAGCCGTTGGGTAGCGGGAAGCCACGAGCAGTACTTC.